Below are 7 T cell receptor beta chains sequenced from a single sample in a study of T cells in women clearing cervical HPV infection. Profiling relied on immunoSEQ multiplex PCR, and the TCRdb table lists in-frame clones only, not all of them. The table lists 40,000 to 60,000 clones. Source material: blood buffy coat. The receptors shown here come from a woman aged 18-70 years with a cervical HPV16 infection that either progressed to CIN3+ or cleared (not recorded which).

Worth noting for this clone: The read falls 3 residues short of the CDR3 end, and the missing part is taken from the germline J gene. The J gene is TRBJ1-1, the V gene TRBV20-1; a possible D gene is TRBD1 (6 bases). This CDR3 has 15 residues. V was cut by 3 bases and J by 5 bases, with 19 bases left in between. CDR1 and CDR2 from the germline V gene are DFQATT and SNEGSKA (reference sequence). This CDR3 is CSARSSKGVRTEAFF. The CDR3 bases that were read are TGCAGTGCTAGGTCAAGTAAGGGGGTAAGGACTGAA.

Regarding this clone: The read terminates 3 residues ahead of where the CDR3 ends, so the germline J gene completes it. V usage is TRBV12-3 or TRBV12-4 and J usage is TRBJ1-6, with a tentative D call TRBD1 (6 bases). The length of the CDR3 is 15 residues. The CDR3 loop is CASSPQTGSLGPLHF. CDR3 bases read: TGTGCCAGCAGTCCCCAGACAGGATCCCTCGGCCCC.

In regard to this clone: The missing CDR3 end, 3 residues past where the read stops, is filled in from the germline J gene. V usage is TRBV9 and J usage is TRBJ2-1; maybe TRBD1 (5 bases). Trimming removed 0 bases at V and 7 bases at J, with 11 bases between. The germline CDR1 and CDR2 sequences are SGDLS and YYNGEE. The CDR3 has 14 amino acids. The chain's CDR3 is CASSVGGAGNEQFF. The sequenced part of the CDR3 DNA is TGTGCCAGCAGCGTAGGGGGCGCTGGAAATGAG.

Worth noting for this clone: The read halts 3 residues ahead of the CDR3 end, with the missing end drawn from the germline J gene. The genes are TRBV7-6 and TRBJ2-2, with 7 bases lining up with TRBD1. There are 17 residues in the CDR3. With V trimmed by 5 bases and J by 1 base, 10 bases remained unmatched. Germline CDR1 reads SGHVS; CDR2 reads FNYEAQ. Incomplete CDR3 DNA: TGTGCCAGCAGCCCCGGGATCCGGACAGGGAACACCGGGGAG. It is translated as CASSPGIRTGNTGE. The full CDR3 reads CASSPGIRTGNTGELFF.

On this clone: The read stops 3 residues short of the end of the CDR3; the missing end is completed from the germline J gene. V usage is TRBV12-3 or TRBV12-4 and J usage is TRBJ2-4; weak D call: TRBD2 (7 bases). Trimming cost V 2 bases and J 1 base, with 15 bases left between them. This CDR3 region has 17 residues. CDR3 bases read: TGTGCCAGCAGTTTATGGGGGGGCGCGACGGCCAAAAACATT. Protein product: CASSLWGGATAKNI. The whole CDR3 sequence is CASSLWGGATAKNIQYF.

CDR3 loop: CSARGYRGREETQYF. CDR3 DNA, as far as it was read: TGCAGTGCTAGAGGGTACAGGGGGCGCGAAGAGACG. The chain combines TRBV20-1 with TRBJ2-3; 9 bases align to TRBD1. The sequence runs out 3 residues before the end of the CDR3; the remainder is reconstructed from the germline J gene. Germline CDR1 reads DFQATT; CDR2 reads SNEGSKA (reference sequence). There are 15 residues in the CDR3.

Turning to this clone: The read terminates 3 residues before the CDR3 end, so the remaining end is supplied by the germline J gene. The chain employs TRBV6-1 and TRBJ1-1; 10 bases map to TRBD1. CDR1 MNHNS and CDR2 SASEGT come from the germline V gene. CDR3 length: 15 residues. CDR3 DNA, as far as it was read: TGTGCCAGCAGTGAACGGGACAGGGGCCTTGGGGGA. This codes for CASSERDRGLGG. From start to end, the CDR3 is CASSERDRGLGGAFF.